This T cell receptor beta chain was identified in a study of OX40 agonist ivuxolimab in advanced cancers. Across the study: While on treatment, patients had intravenous ivuxolimab at 0.01 to 10 mg/kg every 2 weeks.

Systemic immunosuppression or autoimmune disease history was grounds to exclude patients. The V end lost 3 bases, the J end lost 3 bases, and 16 bases lay between the germline ends. This CDR3 comprises 15 residues. CDR1 SGHKS and CDR2 YYEKEE come from the germline V gene (reference sequence). Assay: immunoSEQ multiplex PCR; the TCRdb copy retains only in-frame clones and omits some. This table holds 55,000 or so clones, approximately 83% found once. J is TRBJ2-7 and V is TRBV5-5; maybe TRBD1 (5 bases). The origin of this receptor is an adult with an advanced solid tumor such as melanoma, head and neck, liver or kidney cancer. Sample: CD4+ or CD8+ T cells sorted from blood, taken in a trial of the OX40 agonist ivuxolimab. The chain's CDR3 is CASSYIRTQGYEQYF. The CDR3, as DNA: TGTGCCAGCAGCTACATACGTACTCAGGGCTACGAGCAGTACTTC.